One sample yielded the 18 T cell receptor beta chains listed below, sequenced in a study of blood T cell repertoires in COVID-19. The data were produced by immunoSEQ multiplex PCR, yet TCRdb's version contains in-frame clones alone and is incomplete. The table records 280,000 or so clones, nearly 90% of them present only once. The sequenced sample consisted of peripheral blood. Every receptor here comes from a young man with active or convalescent COVID-19.

The CDR3 DNA reads TGTGCCAGCAGCCCCAGGGACAGGGATGGCGGGGAGCTGTTTTTT. Protein product: CASSPRDRDGGELFF. The chain has TRBV9 and TRBJ2-2, with TRBD1 matching over 9 bases. V gave up 4 bases and J gave up 7 bases; unmatched junction bases: 8. There are 15 residues in the CDR3. The germline CDR1 and CDR2 sequences are SGDLS and YYNGEE.

The chain links TRBV10-3 to TRBJ2-7; TRBD2 agrees at 14 bases. The V gene end was trimmed by 6 bases and the J gene end by 1 base; junction bases not matched to a gene: 2. CDR3 length equals 15 residues. Germline V lookup: CDR1 ENHRY, CDR2 SYGVKD. The CDR3 DNA sequence: TGTGCCATCAGCCGACTAGCGGGGGGGTCCTACGAGCAGTACTTC. Translating gives CAISRLAGGSYEQYF.

The chain employs TRBV27 and TRBJ2-2; the D gene is possibly TRBD2 (6 bases). Germline loops: CDR1 MNHEY, CDR2 SMNVEV (reference sequence). V shed 2 bases and J shed 6 bases, with 16 bases lying between them. The CDR3 loop spans 16 amino acids. As DNA, the CDR3 is TGTGCCAGCAGTTTAGGAGGGGTGGGTACGGCCGGGGAGCTGTTTTTT. Translating it yields CASSLGGVGTAGELFF.

The rearrangement links TRBV5-1 to TRBJ2-3; TRBD1 matches at 10 bases. CDR3 size: 14 residues. The germline V gene has CDR1 SGHRS and CDR2 YFSETQ. Trimming at V came to 5 bases and at J to 4 bases, leaving 4 bases not matched to a gene. The CDR3 loop is CASRSTGGADTQYF. The CDR3 nucleotides are TGCGCCAGCAGGTCGACAGGGGGCGCAGATACGCAGTATTTT. The variable domain in full, with the rest retrieved from reference TRBV5-1 and TRBJ2-3, is KAGVTQTPRYLIKTRGQQVTLSCSPISGHRSVSWYQQTPGQGLQFLFEYFSETQRNKGNFPGRFSGRQFSNSRSEMNVSTLELGDSALYLCASRSTGGADTQYFGPGTRLTVL.

The genes are TRBV5-6 and TRBJ2-7; TRBD1 matches at 9 bases. The germline V gene has CDR1 SGHDT and CDR2 YYEEEE. Germline trimming cut 1 base from V and 5 bases from J; bases unmatched to any gene: 10. The CDR3 length is 16 residues. The CDR3 DNA is TGTGCCAGCAGCTTGTTGGCGGGACAGGGTTGGAACGAGCAGTACTTC. Protein product: CASSLLAGQGWNEQYF.

This clone came up once. V usage is TRBV6-5 and J usage is TRBJ2-7, with TRBD1 identical over 10 bases. CDR1 is MNHEY, CDR2 SVGAGI, per germline. The CDR3 is made up of 15 amino acids. V trimming: 4 bases; J trimming: 1 base; junction bases outside the gene matches: 4. CDR3 in amino acids: CASSSGTGDSYEQYF. DNA of the CDR3: TGTGCCAGCAGTTCCGGGACAGGGGATTCCTACGAGCAGTACTTC.

V gene TRBV11-3 combines with J gene TRBJ1-2; D perhaps matches TRBD1 (6 bases). Trimming left V 2 bases short and J 3 bases short, with 28 bases between. There are 20 residues in the CDR3. Germline assignment: CDR1 SGHNT and CDR2 YENEEA. The CDR3 sequence is CASSLHVLWTDQPGDYGYTF. CDR3 DNA sequence: TGTGCCAGCAGCTTACATGTACTTTGGACAGACCAACCTGGCGACTATGGCTACACCTTC.

The V gene is TRBV5-6, the J gene TRBJ1-2, with D possibly matching TRBD1 (6 bases). Germline V lookup: CDR1 SGHDT, CDR2 YYEEEE. This CDR3 region has 17 residues. V was clipped by 0 bases and J by 7 bases, with 22 bases between them. The CDR3 DNA follows: TGTGCCAGCAGCTTGGCCCCAGGGGCTTTTGGTAATGCTGGCTACACCTTC. Its translation: CASSLAPGAFGNAGYTF.

This rearrangement joins TRBV9 to TRBJ1-2; TRBD1 matches 8 bases. This CDR3 spans 15 amino acids. From germline, CDR1 is SGDLS and CDR2 YYNGEE. With 0 bases clipped from V and 4 bases from J, the junction kept 5 bases outside the gene matches. CDR3 residues: CASSVDRGQGYGYTF. The DNA of the CDR3 is TGTGCCAGCAGCGTAGATCGAGGACAGGGCTATGGCTACACCTTC.

This chain links TRBV20-1 with TRBJ1-1, with TRBD1 matching 7 bases. The CDR3 consists of 11 residues. Per the germline V gene, CDR1 is DFQATT and CDR2 is SNEGSKA (reference sequence). CDR3 residues: CSPTGVAEAFF. CDR3 in DNA: TGCAGCCCCACAGGGGTCGCTGAAGCTTTCTTT.

The V call is TRBV27, the J call TRBJ2-6; a weak D match, TRBD1 (6 bases). CDR3 length: 16 amino acids. The germline gives CDR1 MNHEY, CDR2 SMNVEV (reference sequence). Trimming stripped 5 bases from V and 1 base from J, with 12 bases between. The CDR3 nucleotides read TGTGCCAGCAGTGTAGGGGGATGGTCTGGGGCCAACGTCCTGACTTTC. Amino acid sequence: CASSVGGWSGANVLTF. The complete variable domain, with remaining parts taken from reference TRBV27 and TRBJ2-6, reads EAQVTQNPRYLITVTGKKLTVTCSQNMNHEYMSWYRQDPGLGLRQIYYSMNVEVTDKGDVPEGYKVSRKEKRNFPLILESPSPNQTSLYFCASSVGGWSGANVLTFGAGSRLTVL.

Comment on this clone: Other DNA sequences within the sample encode an identical CDR3. This chain links TRBV19 with TRBJ2-3; no clear D gene. This CDR3 comprises 14 residues. Trimming cost V 5 bases and J 3 bases, with 12 bases left between them. CDR1 and CDR2 (germline): LNHDA, SQIVND (reference sequence). CDR3 in DNA: TGTGCCAGTAGTCCAGACTGGAGTACAGATACGCAGTATTTT. Protein product: CASSPDWSTDTQYF.

This clone occurred a few times. This chain links TRBV2 with TRBJ1-2; 8 bases are a match to TRBD1. Unmatched junction bases numbered 2, after V lost 4 bases and J lost 4 bases. The CDR3 spans 13 residues. Germline-derived CDR1 and CDR2 are SNHLY and FYNNEI. This CDR3 is CASSAGQVYGYTF. Here the CDR3 DNA reads TGTGCCAGCAGTGCGGGACAGGTCTATGGCTACACCTTC.

The chain links TRBV7-8 to TRBJ2-1, with TRBD2 identical over 13 bases. J gave up 4 bases and V 3 bases, and 6 bases lay outside the gene matches. Germline V gene sequence: CDR1 SGHVS, CDR2 FQNEAQ. This CDR3 comprises 17 residues. The CDR3 loop reads CASSFFGLAGEYNEQFF. DNA of the CDR3: TGTGCCAGCAGCTTTTTTGGACTAGCGGGGGAATACAATGAGCAGTTCTTC.

The V call is TRBV7-9, the J call TRBJ1-3, with D maybe TRBD1 (5 bases). CDR3 length: 14 amino acids. Germline CDR1 reads SEHNR; CDR2 reads FQNEAQ (reference sequence). The germline V and J ends were trimmed by 5 bases and 1 base, with 9 bases remaining between them. The CDR3 protein is CASSPDSSGNTIYF. The CDR3 DNA sequence: TGTGCCAGCAGCCCAGACAGTTCTGGAAACACCATATATTTT.

The chain recombines TRBV11-3 with TRBJ2-1, with TRBD2 matching over 8 bases. The CDR3 is made up of 16 amino acids. V trimming: 3 bases; J trimming: 4 bases; junction bases outside the gene matches: 8. Germline loops: CDR1 SGHNT, CDR2 YENEEA. CDR3 sequence (DNA): TGTGCCAGCAGCTTGCGGGGGGATCCACCTTACAATGAGCAGTTCTTC. Translation: CASSLRGDPPYNEQFF.

Worth noting for this clone: In the same sample, other DNA sequences code for this CDR3. The chain joins TRBV9 to TRBJ2-3, with 7 bases identical to TRBD2. Trimming took 2 bases from V and 3 from J; bases not matched to a gene: 0. From germline, CDR1 is SGDLS and CDR2 YYNGEE. The CDR3 has 13 amino acids. The CDR3 region is CASSVGGTDTQYF. The CDR3 DNA reads TGTGCCAGCAGCGTCGGGGGGACAGATACGCAGTATTTT.

The chain carries TRBV6-4 and TRBJ1-1; D uncertain. V was clipped by 10 bases and J by 3 bases, with 9 bases between them. CDR1 is MRHNA and CDR2 is SNTAGT in the germline V gene. The CDR3 extends over 11 amino acids. The CDR3 nucleotides read TGTGCCACCAGACGGTACACTGAAGCTTTCTTT. Translated, it gives CATRRYTEAFF.